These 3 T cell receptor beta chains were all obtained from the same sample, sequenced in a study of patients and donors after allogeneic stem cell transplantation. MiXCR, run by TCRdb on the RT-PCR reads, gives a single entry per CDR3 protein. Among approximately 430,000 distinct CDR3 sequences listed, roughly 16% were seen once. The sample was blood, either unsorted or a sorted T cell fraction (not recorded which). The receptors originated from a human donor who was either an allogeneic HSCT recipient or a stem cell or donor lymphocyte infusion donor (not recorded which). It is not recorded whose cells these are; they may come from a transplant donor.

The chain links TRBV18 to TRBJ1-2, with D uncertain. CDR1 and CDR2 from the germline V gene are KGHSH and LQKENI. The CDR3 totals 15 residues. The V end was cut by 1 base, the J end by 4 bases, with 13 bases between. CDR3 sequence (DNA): TGTGCCAGCTCACCACTCGACCGATCTGGCTATGGCTACACCTTC. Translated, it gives CASSPLDRSGYGYTF.

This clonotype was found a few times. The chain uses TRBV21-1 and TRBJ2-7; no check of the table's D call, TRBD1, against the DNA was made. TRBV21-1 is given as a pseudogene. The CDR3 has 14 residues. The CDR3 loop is CASSRGQGLGEQYF. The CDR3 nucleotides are TGTGCCAGCAGCAGGGGACAGGGCCTGGGCGAGCAGTACTTC.

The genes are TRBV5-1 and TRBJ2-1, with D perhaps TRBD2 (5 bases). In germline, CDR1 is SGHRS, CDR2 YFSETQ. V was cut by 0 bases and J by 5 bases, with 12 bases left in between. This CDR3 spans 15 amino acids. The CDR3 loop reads CASSLALATNNEQFF. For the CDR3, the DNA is TGCGCCAGCAGCTTGGCGTTAGCGACGAACAATGAGCAGTTCTTC.